The subject of this entry is one T cell receptor (beta chain). Its antigen is unidentified. The CDR3 is 15 amino acids. Germline lookup yields CDR1 SGHKS and CDR2 YYEKEE (reference sequence). The trim removed 0 bases at V and 5 bases at J, leaving 2 bases unmatched. The sample originates from a study of shared clonotypes between healthy human individuals. Study-wide points: The diversity represented, both genetic and in exposure history, was limited by few donors. Investigators collected only blood, and repertoires in tissues likely differ. Generation probabilities were higher for clonotypes shared across all four sorted-subset donors than for unshared ones.

Assay: immunoSEQ multiplex PCR; the TCRdb copy retains only in-frame clones and omits some. Of over a million clones listed, about 74% are singletons. This sequence joins TRBV5-5 and TRBJ2-2, with 9 bases identical to TRBD2. Input material: memory CD4+ T cells sorted from blood. The subset here: CD45RA-negative fraction. The clonotype comes from a man aged 18 to 35 in good health. CDR3 in amino acids: CASSLGLADTGELFF. The CDR3 DNA follows: TGTGCCAGCAGCTTGGGACTAGCGGATACCGGGGAGCTGTTTTTT. Drawing the rest from reference TRBV5-5 and TRBJ2-2, the complete variable domain is DAGVTQSPTHLIKTRGQQVTLRCSPISGHKSVSWYQQVLGQGPQFIFQYYEKEERGRGNFPDRFSARQFPNYSSELNVNALLLGDSALYLCASSLGLADTGELFFGEGSRLTVL.